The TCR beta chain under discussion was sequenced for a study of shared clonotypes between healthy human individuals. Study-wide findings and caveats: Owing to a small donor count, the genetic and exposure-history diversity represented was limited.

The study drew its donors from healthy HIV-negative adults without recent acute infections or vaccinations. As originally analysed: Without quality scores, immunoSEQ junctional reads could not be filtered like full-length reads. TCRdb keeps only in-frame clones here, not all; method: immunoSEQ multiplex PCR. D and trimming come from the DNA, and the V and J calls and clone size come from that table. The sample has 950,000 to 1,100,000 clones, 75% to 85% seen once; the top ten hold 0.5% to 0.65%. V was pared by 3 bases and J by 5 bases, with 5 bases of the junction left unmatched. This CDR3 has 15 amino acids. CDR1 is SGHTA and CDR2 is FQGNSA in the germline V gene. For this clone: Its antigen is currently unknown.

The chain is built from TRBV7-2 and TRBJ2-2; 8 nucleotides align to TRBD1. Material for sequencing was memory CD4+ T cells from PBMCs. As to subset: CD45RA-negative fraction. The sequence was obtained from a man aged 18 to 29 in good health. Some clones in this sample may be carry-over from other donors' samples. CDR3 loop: CASSFGRGRTGELFF. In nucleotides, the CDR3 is TGTGCCAGCAGCTTCGGCAGGGGGCGAACCGGGGAGCTGTTTTTT.